Following are 13 T cell receptor beta chains from one sample sequenced in a study of lymphopenia after photon versus proton radiotherapy. Measured with immunoSEQ multiplex PCR; TCRdb has only the in-frame clones, and not every one. Among roughly 13,000 clones listed, around 89% were seen once. The material sequenced was peripheral blood, taken from a patient treated with photon-based radiotherapy. These receptors were obtained from a man aged 60 to 69 with pancreatic cancer.

The table lists this clone with a few counts. V is TRBV4-1 and J is TRBJ1-2; no clear D gene. The germline V gene encodes CDR1 MGHRA and CDR2 YSYEKL. Between the trimmed V and J ends, which lost 1 base and 2 bases, there was a span of 5 bases. This CDR3 contains 13 residues. CDR3 sequence reads: CASSQVGNYGYTF. Here the CDR3 DNA reads TGCGCCAGCAGCCAAGTGGGGAACTATGGCTACACCTTC.

The chain carries TRBV27 and TRBJ1-1; unclear D gene. The CDR3 loop spans 13 amino acids. CDR1 and CDR2 from the germline V gene are MNHEY and SMNVEV (reference sequence). The V and J ends lost 6 bases and 4 bases respectively, with 12 bases between them. Here the CDR3 DNA reads TGTGCCAGCAGCGCTCGCCCGGGCACTGAAGCTTTCTTT. Translated: CASSARPGTEAFF.

The chain carries TRBV4-2 and TRBJ2-7; D might be TRBD1 or TRBD2, each matching 5 bases. This CDR3 comprises 14 residues. Trimming cost V 3 bases and J 5 bases, with 14 bases left between them. Germline assignment: CDR1 LGHNA and CDR2 YNFKEQ. CDR3 nucleotides: TGTGCCAGCAGCCAGGGAAGATGGGGGAACGAGCAGTACTTC. This encodes CASSQGRWGNEQYF.

There are a few counts of this clone. This chain joins TRBV27 and TRBJ1-4; unclear D gene. The V gene's germline CDR1 is MNHEY and CDR2 SMNVEV (reference sequence). CDR3 length: 14 residues. V was cut by 2 bases and J by 10 bases, with 14 bases left in between. CDR3 sequence reads: CASSLMGGIGKLFF. As DNA, the CDR3 is TGTGCCAGCAGTTTAATGGGAGGTATTGGAAAACTGTTTTTT.

This clone has just one count. V is TRBV30 and J is TRBJ2-1; D may be TRBD1 (6 bases). Germline CDR1 is GTSNPN and CDR2 is SVGIG (reference sequence). The V end was cut by 3 bases, the J end by 7 bases, with 19 bases between. The CDR3 runs to 15 residues. CDR3 DNA sequence: TGTGCCTGGAGAGACCACCGGGACCAGGGGAATGAGCAGTTCTTC. Protein sequence: CAWRDHRDQGNEQFF.

V usage is TRBV6-1 and J usage is TRBJ2-5, with 7 nucleotides matching TRBD2. The CDR3 runs to 13 residues. Unmatched junction bases numbered 9, after V lost 11 bases and J lost 3 bases. Per the germline V gene, CDR1 is MNHNS and CDR2 is SASEGT. CDR3 sequence reads: CASNGGWEETQYF. DNA of the CDR3: TGTGCCTCGAACGGGGGGTGGGAAGAGACCCAGTACTTC.

The chain links TRBV30 to TRBJ1-1, with a possible D match to TRBD1 (5 bases). This CDR3 spans 15 amino acids. Trimming took off 0 bases at V and 6 bases at J, with 17 bases between the two ends. The germline CDR1 and CDR2 sequences are GTSNPN and SVGIG (reference sequence). The CDR3 here is CAWSVFLGDRSEAFF. As DNA, the CDR3 is TGTGCCTGGAGTGTATTTCTGGGTGACAGATCTGAAGCTTTCTTT. Combining the CDR3 with reference TRBV30 and TRBJ1-1 gives the whole variable domain SQTIHQWPATLVQPVGSPLSLECTVEGTSNPNLYWYRQAAGRGLQLLFYSVGIGQISSEVPQNLSASRPQDRQFILSSKKLLLSDSGFYLCAWSVFLGDRSEAFFGQGTRLTVV.

The genes are TRBV7-8 and TRBJ2-7, with TRBD2 matching over 7 bases. The trim removed 4 bases at V and 5 bases at J, leaving 14 bases unmatched. Germline CDR1 SGHVS, CDR2 FQNEAQ. The CDR3 is 16 residues long. This CDR3 reads CASSSRPSSGSHEQYF. In DNA, the CDR3 is TGTGCCAGCAGCTCCCGACCTTCTAGCGGATCCCACGAGCAGTACTTC.

V gene TRBV5-6 combines with J gene TRBJ2-7, with D possibly matching TRBD2 (5 bases). Germline V lookup: CDR1 SGHDT, CDR2 YYEEEE. V was cut by 0 bases and J by 5 bases, with 6 bases left in between. The length of the CDR3 is 12 residues. The CDR3 is CASSLVGDEQYF. In DNA, the CDR3 is TGTGCCAGCAGCTTGGTCGGGGACGAGCAGTACTTC.

The genes are TRBV7-3 and TRBJ1-1, with a weak D call TRBD1 (5 bases). V was clipped by 0 bases and J by 1 base, with 18 bases between them. CDR3 size: 18 residues. Germline lookup yields CDR1 SGHTA and CDR2 FQGTGA. CDR3 in amino acids: CASSLTKDTSSGNTEAFF. In nucleotides, the CDR3 is TGTGCCAGCAGCTTAACCAAGGACACCTCCTCGGGGAACACTGAAGCTTTCTTT. Full variable domain (remainder filled in from reference TRBV7-3 and TRBJ1-1): GAGVSQTPSNKVTEKGKYVELRCDPISGHTALYWYRQSLGQGPEFLIYFQGTGAADDSGLPNDRFFAVRPEGSVSTLKIQRTERGDSAVYLCASSLTKDTSSGNTEAFFGQGTRLTVV.

V and J are TRBV7-2 and TRBJ1-6; TRBD1 matches 8 bases. The CDR3 totals 14 residues. The ends lost 7 bases at V and 9 bases at J; junction bases unmatched: 8. Germline loops: CDR1 SGHTA, CDR2 FQGNSA. CDR3 in amino acids: CASNNRGLGSPLHF. The CDR3 nucleotides are TGTGCCAGCAACAACAGGGGGTTGGGTTCACCCCTCCACTTT. Supplemented by reference TRBV7-2 and TRBJ1-6, the full variable domain reads GAGVSQSPSNKVTEKGKDVELRCDPISGHTALYWYRQSLGQGLEFLIYFQGNSAPDKSGLPSDRFSAERTGGSVSTLTIQRTQQEDSAVYLCASNNRGLGSPLHFGNGTRLTVT.

V is TRBV18 and J is TRBJ2-5; perhaps TRBD1 as D (7 bases). Trimming took 4 bases from V and 4 from J, leaving 16 bases between them. Germline V gene data show CDR1 as KGHSH and CDR2 as LQKENI. There are 15 residues in the CDR3. CDR3 region: CASSRVFQGGETQYF. The CDR3 coding sequence is TGTGCCAGCTCACGGGTCTTCCAGGGGGGAGAGACCCAGTACTTC.

V gene TRBV7-6 combines with J gene TRBJ2-1; D unresolved. V lost 3 bases to trimming and J lost 4 bases, with 7 bases between them. The CDR3 is 13 amino acids. Germline V lookup: CDR1 SGHVS, CDR2 FNYEAQ. In DNA, the CDR3 is TGTGCCAGCAGCTTTCAGAGTTACAATGAGCAGTTCTTC. Translation gives CASSFQSYNEQFF.